What follows is one T cell receptor (beta chain) and its context. This sample was taken from a study of cytomegalovirus exposure and HLA in healthy donors. Amplification used 60 Vbeta primers and 13 Jbeta primers. Sequencing used immunoSEQ multiplex PCR; TCRdb keeps in-frame clones, though not all of them. The table records tens of thousands of clones, 70% to 80% of them present only once. Germline V lookup: CDR1 SGHTA, CDR2 FQGNSA. The CDR3 runs 16 residues. V lost 2 bases, J lost 9 bases, and 6 bases stayed unmatched. This chain joins TRBV7-2 and TRBJ1-6; 11 bases map to TRBD1. Specimen: PBMCs. This sequence originates from a man aged 50-59 years in good health and CMV-seropositive. DNA of the CDR3: TGTGCCAGCAGCTTAATGGGACAGGGGGGGGGTTCACCCCTCCACTTT. Amino acid sequence: CASSLMGQGGGSPLHF.